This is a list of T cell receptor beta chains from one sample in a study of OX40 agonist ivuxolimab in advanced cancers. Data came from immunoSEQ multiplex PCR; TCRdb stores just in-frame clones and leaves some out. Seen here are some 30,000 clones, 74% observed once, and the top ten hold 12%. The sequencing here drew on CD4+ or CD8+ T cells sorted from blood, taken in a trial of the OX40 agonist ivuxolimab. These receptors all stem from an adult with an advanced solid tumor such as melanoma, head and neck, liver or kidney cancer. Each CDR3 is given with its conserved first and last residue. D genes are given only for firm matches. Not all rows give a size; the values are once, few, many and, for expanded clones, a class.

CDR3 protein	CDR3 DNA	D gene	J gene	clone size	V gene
CAITQLAGGHNEQFF	TGTGCCATCACACAACTAGCGGGGGGACACAATGAGCAGTTCTTC	TRBD2	TRBJ2-1	-	TRBV10-3
CASSSGQTGADGYTF	TGTGCCAGCAGCTCAGGACAGACCGGGGCGGATGGCTACACCTTC	-	TRBJ1-2	-	TRBV7-9
CASSIRQNTGELFF	TGTGCCAGTAGTATCCGACAGAACACCGGGGAGCTGTTTTTT	-	TRBJ2-2	-	TRBV19
CASSERTEAFF	TGTGCCAGCAGTGAACGGACTGAAGCTTTCTTT	-	TRBJ1-1	-	TRBV6-1
CASSVGGTGNTIYF	TGTGCCAGCAGCGTAGGAGGTACTGGAAACACCATATATTTT	-	TRBJ1-3	-	TRBV9
CASTPGQKLDWETDTQYF	TGTGCCAGCACGCCGGGACAGAAGTTGGATTGGGAAACAGATACGCAGTATTTT	TRBD1	TRBJ2-3	few	TRBV2
CASRGQGGFTEAFF	TGTGCCAGCAGAGGACAGGGAGGGTTCACTGAAGCTTTCTTT	TRBD1	TRBJ1-1	-	TRBV2
CASSVGRGLETQYF	TGTGCCAGCAGCGTAGGGAGGGGCTTGGAGACCCAGTACTTC	-	TRBJ2-5	-	TRBV9
CASSVGTATNEKLFF	TGTGCCAGCAGCGTAGGAACTGCAACTAATGAAAAACTGTTTTTT	-	TRBJ1-4	-	TRBV9
CASSRQDFAGELFF	TGTGCCAGCAGTCGACAGGATTTCGCCGGGGAGCTGTTTTTT	-	TRBJ2-2	-	TRBV2
CASSLMALEAFF	TGTGCCAGCAGCTTGATGGCGCTAGAAGCTTTCTTT	-	TRBJ1-1	-	TRBV7-9
CAWSRRATGELFF	TGTGCCTGGAGTCGGCGGGCAACCGGGGAGCTGTTTTTT	-	TRBJ2-2	-	TRBV30
CASSWTGTGDGAFF	TGTGCCAGCAGCTGGACGGGGACAGGGGACGGAGCTTTCTTT	TRBD1	TRBJ1-1	-	TRBV7-8
CASTILTDSNQPQHF	TGTGCCAGCACCATATTGACAGATAGCAATCAGCCCCAGCATTTT	-	TRBJ1-5	-	TRBV5-8
CASKSGGDNTEAFF	TGTGCCAGCAAATCCGGGGGGGACAACACTGAAGCTTTCTTT	-	TRBJ1-1	-	TRBV6-5
CASSSSGSTEAFF	TGTGCCAGCAGCTCCTCTGGGTCGACTGAAGCTTTCTTT	-	TRBJ1-1	-	TRBV11-3
CASSLGQTGGNSPLHF	TGTGCCAGCAGCTTAGGCCAGACAGGGGGAAATTCACCCCTCCACTTT	TRBD1	TRBJ1-6	many	TRBV7-9
CASSSQGSSYNEQFF	TGTGCCAGCAGTTCGCAGGGCAGCTCCTACAATGAGCAGTTCTTC	-	TRBJ2-1	once	TRBV6-6
CAITPSWDTEAFF	TGTGCCATCACCCCTTCATGGGACACTGAAGCTTTCTTT	-	TRBJ1-1	-	TRBV10-3
CASSQEGGGAADTQYF	TGTGCCAGCAGCCAAGAAGGAGGGGGGGCTGCAGATACGCAGTATTTT	-	TRBJ2-3	-	TRBV4-2
CASSSGLDGDTQYF	TGTGCCAGCAGCTCGGGACTAGACGGAGATACGCAGTATTTT	TRBD2	TRBJ2-3	-	TRBV5-6
CASSLTGKAGTGELFF	TGCGCCAGCAGCTTGACAGGGAAGGCCGGCACCGGGGAGCTGTTTTTT	-	TRBJ2-2	-	TRBV5-1
CASSRTGREQFF	TGTGCCAGCAGCCGGACAGGGAGGGAGCAGTTCTTC	TRBD1	TRBJ2-1	-	TRBV9
CASSREGTEKLFF	TGTGCCAGTAGTCGCGAAGGGACCGAAAAACTGTTTTTT	-	TRBJ1-4	-	TRBV19
CASSEDRGTDTQYF	TGTGCCAGCAGTGAGGACAGGGGCACAGATACGCAGTATTTT	TRBD1	TRBJ2-3	-	TRBV2
CASSKGQGVEKLFF	TGTGCCAGCAGTAAAGGACAGGGAGTCGAAAAACTGTTTTTT	TRBD1	TRBJ1-4	-	TRBV6-1
CASSLGQPIVGTF	TGTGCCAGCAGTTTAGGACAGCCTATTGTCGGAACCTTC	-	TRBJ1-2	-	TRBV28
CASSPSGTETQYF	TGTGCCAGCAGCCCTAGCGGAACAGAGACCCAGTACTTC	TRBD2	TRBJ2-5	-	TRBV6-6
CASSTRGGDQPQHF	TGTGCCAGTAGTACGAGGGGAGGAGATCAGCCCCAGCATTTT	-	TRBJ1-5	-	TRBV19
CASSLSSRNSKRRIF	TGTGCCAGCAGCTTGAGTTCCAGGAATTCGAAGAGGAGAATTTTT	-	TRBJ1-4	-	TRBV5-6
CATGAGGLNTQYF	TGTGCCACCGGAGCGGGGGGGTTAAATACGCAGTATTTT	TRBD2	TRBJ2-3	medium-sized	TRBV19
CASSPGTGNYNEQFF	TGTGCCAGCAGCCCCGGGACAGGGAACTACAATGAGCAGTTCTTC	TRBD1	TRBJ2-1	-	TRBV6-5
CASSQVDLTVFAEAFF	TGCGCCAGCAGCCAAGTGGACCTGACAGTTTTCGCTGAAGCTTTCTTT	-	TRBJ1-1	-	TRBV4-1
CASRRQGLGDEQYF	TGTGCCAGCAGACGACAGGGGTTGGGAGACGAGCAGTACTTC	TRBD1	TRBJ2-7	-	TRBV27
CASSLGGEYGYTF	TGCGCCAGCAGCTTGGGAGGGGAGTATGGCTACACCTTT	-	TRBJ1-2	-	TRBV5-1
CASRPLGGVALHF	TGTGCCAGCAGGCCGCTTGGGGGCGTGGCCCTCCACTTT	-	TRBJ1-6	once	TRBV6-5
CASSQGVGGNQPQHF	TGTGCCAGCAGCCAGGGGGTCGGGGGAAATCAGCCCCAGCATTTT	TRBD1	TRBJ1-5	-	TRBV9
CASSIVGRDLGYTF	TGTGCCAGTAGTATAGTAGGAAGGGATCTCGGCTACACCTTC	-	TRBJ1-2	-	TRBV19
CASSSTGPNQPQHF	TGTGCCAGCAGTTCAACAGGGCCCAATCAGCCCCAGCATTTT	-	TRBJ1-5	-	TRBV6-1
CASSSRDGGQGEKLFF	TGTGCCAGCAGCTCGCGGGACGGGGGACAGGGAGAAAAACTGTTTTTT	TRBD1	TRBJ1-4	-	TRBV9
CASSRPGSNTGELFF	TGTGCCAGCAGCAGACCGGGCTCGAACACCGGGGAGCTGTTTTTT	-	TRBJ2-2	-	TRBV9
CASSWGEETQYF	TGTGCCAGCAGCTGGGGGGAAGAGACCCAGTACTTC	-	TRBJ2-5	-	TRBV27
CSGYTDTQYF	TGCAGCGGGTACACAGATACGCAGTATTTT	-	TRBJ2-3	-	TRBV29-1
CASSYKANTEAFF	TGTGCCAGCAGTTATAAGGCGAACACTGAAGCTTTCTTT	-	TRBJ1-1	-	TRBV2
CASSQSTGAGGYTF	TGTGCCAGCAGCCAGTCCACGGGGGCAGGGGGCTACACCTTC	-	TRBJ1-2	-	TRBV5-4
CASSPQRVPNEKLFF	TGTGCCAGCTCACCACAGAGGGTGCCTAATGAAAAACTGTTTTTT	-	TRBJ1-4	-	TRBV18
CAWSVEGGGYTF	TGTGCCTGGAGTGTTGAAGGGGGTGGCTACACCTTC	-	TRBJ1-2	-	TRBV30
CASSYQGAGYTF	TGTGCCAGCAGTTACCAGGGGGCTGGCTACACCTTC	TRBD1	TRBJ1-2	few	TRBV6-6
CASSQTGKRETQYF	TGTGCCAGCTCTCAAACAGGGAAGAGAGAGACCCAGTACTTC	-	TRBJ2-5	-	TRBV19
CASRGTVSGNTIYF	TGTGCCAGCAGGGGGACAGTCTCTGGAAACACCATATATTTT	TRBD1	TRBJ1-3	once	TRBV6-1
CASSENDRGQPQHF	TGTGCCAGCAGCGAGAATGACAGGGGGCAGCCCCAGCATTTT	TRBD1	TRBJ1-5	-	TRBV9
CASIGEGSTEAFF	TGTGCCAGCATTGGGGAGGGGTCCACTGAAGCTTTCTTT	-	TRBJ1-1	-	TRBV27
CASSQDRGVGQPQHF	TGCGCCAGCAGCCAAGATAGGGGCGTAGGCCAGCCCCAGCATTTT	-	TRBJ1-5	-	TRBV4-1
CASSLGGKKETQYF	TGTGCCAGCAGCTTAGGGGGGAAAAAAGAGACCCAGTACTTC	-	TRBJ2-5	-	TRBV7-9
CASSVAWEAEAFF	TGTGCCAGCAGCGTAGCGTGGGAGGCGGAAGCTTTCTTT	-	TRBJ1-1	few	TRBV9
CASRLRESNSPLHF	TGTGCCAGCAGACTCCGGGAGTCGAATTCACCCCTCCACTTT	-	TRBJ1-6	-	TRBV27
CASSLEGGHYNEQFF	TGTGCCAGCAGCTTAGAGGGGGGCCACTACAATGAGCAGTTCTTC	-	TRBJ2-1	-	TRBV11-2
CASSEIARGTQYF	TGTGCCAGCAGTGAAATAGCCAGGGGTACGCAGTATTTT	-	TRBJ2-3	-	TRBV2
CASSLAGGSLYGYTF	TGTGCCAGCAGCTTAGCCGGGGGTAGTCTCTATGGCTACACCTTC	-	TRBJ1-2	few	TRBV7-6
CASSQETTVSNQPQHF	TGCGCCAGCAGCCAAGAGACGACAGTTAGCAATCAGCCCCAGCATTTT	-	TRBJ1-5	-	TRBV4-1